This entry concerns a single T cell receptor beta chain. The sequencing template was cDNA reverse transcribed from extracted RNA. TCRdb's copy holds only in-frame clones and misses some; the assay was immunoSEQ multiplex PCR. This sample has more than 200,000 clones, with about 64% found just once. The data stem from a study of CD8+ T cells in alopecia areata. Treatment noted: oral pan-JAK inhibitor, 5-10 mg twice daily. This specimen was CD4+ T cells sorted from blood, taken at week 4, from a patient treated with tofacitinib. The receptor was derived from a human donor with alopecia areata.

The CDR3 region has the DNA TGTGCCAGCTCACCCCAAACAGGGTATATGAACACTGAAGCTTTCTTT. As protein: CASSPQTGYMNTEAFF. This chain joins TRBV18 and TRBJ1-1; D possibly corresponds to TRBD1 (6 bases). Germline V CDR1 and CDR2: KGHSH, LQKENI. Trimming cost V 3 bases and J 0 bases, with 14 bases left between them. There are 16 residues in the CDR3.